A selection of T cell receptor beta chains follows, all from one sample in a study of shared clonotypes between healthy human individuals. Method: immunoSEQ multiplex PCR; TCRdb's copy keeps in-frame clones and lacks some. The sample carries more than 2,000,000 clones, approximately 93% recorded once. Sequencing used naive CD4+ T cells from PBMCs. The receptors were sampled from a man aged 18 to 29 in good health. Some clones in this sample may be carry-over from other donors' samples. CDR3s include the opening cysteine and the closing phenylalanine or tryptophan. D genes are given only for firm matches. Where a row states a size, it is once, few, many or the class of an expanded clone; other rows omit it.

>TRBJ2-1|TRBD2|-|TRBV5-4
TGTGCCAGCAGCTTGGGTGCTAGCGGCTCCTACAATGAGCAGTTCTTC
CASSLGASGSYNEQFF
>TRBJ1-5|-|-|TRBV28
-
CASSSSGLLSNQPQHF
>TRBJ2-5|-|-|TRBV18
TGTGCCAGCTCACCCTCCGGAAAAGAGACCCAGTACTTC
CASSPSGKETQYF
>TRBJ2-5|-|few|TRBV29-1
TGCAGCGCCCGGCCAGGGTCTAAAGAGACCCAGTACTTC
CSARPGSKETQYF
>TRBJ1-1|TRBD1|-|TRBV11-3
TGTGCCAGCAGCTTAAATAGACAGGGGGCCACTGAAGCTTTCTTT
CASSLNRQGATEAFF
>TRBJ2-7|-|once|TRBV7-2
TGTGCCAGCACCGCGGCCTACGAGCAGTACTTC
CASTAAYEQYF
>TRBJ2-5|TRBD2|-|TRBV5-1
TGCGCCAGCAGCTTCGGCGGGGGGATTACTCAAGAGACCCAGTACTTC
CASSFGGGITQETQYF
>TRBJ1-2|-|-|TRBV7-2
TGTGCCAGCAGCTTAGACGGCCGATCTGGTGGCTACACCTTC
CASSLDGRSGGYTF
>TRBJ2-7|-|-|TRBV15
TGTGCCACCAGCAGAGATCGGTTTCACCCCTACGAGCAGTACTTC
CATSRDRFHPYEQYF
>TRBJ1-2|-|-|TRBV9
TGTGCCAGCAGCGGAGACGATGGCTACACCTTC
CASSGDDGYTF
>TRBJ2-5|-|-|TRBV28
TGTGCCAGCACGTCCTTACCCTGGGGGAAAGAGACCCAGTACTTC
CASTSLPWGKETQYF
>TRBJ2-2|-|-|TRBV11-3
TGTGCCAGCAGCTTGGGGCAGGGGCACACCGGGGAGCTGTTTTTT
CASSLGQGHTGELFF
>TRBJ1-2|-|few|TRBV6-5
TGTGCCAGCAGGTCAAAAGTTGGCTACACCTTC
CASRSKVGYTF
>TRBJ2-5|-|once|TRBV28
TGTGCCAGCAGTCTTATTCAAGGGGAGACCCAGTACTTC
CASSLIQGETQYF
>TRBJ1-6|-|-|TRBV11-1
TGTGCCAGCAGCTTTCTGAGGCAGGAGCCCCTCCACTTT
CASSFLRQEPLHF
>TRBJ2-7|TRBD2|-|TRBV5-8
TGTGCCAGCAGCTTCAGTGCTAGCGGGTTCATCTACGAGCAGTACTTC
CASSFSASGFIYEQYF
>TRBJ1-2|TRBD1|-|TRBV4-3
TGCGCCAGCAGCCGCGGAACGACAGGGACTAACTATGGCTACACCTTC
CASSRGTTGTNYGYTF
>TRBJ2-1|-|-|TRBV5-1
TGCGCCAGCAGCTTGGTGGCAGGGTTTGAGAATGAGCAGTTCTTC
CASSLVAGFENEQFF